This T cell receptor (beta chain) was recovered during a study of CXCR3-negative and CXCR3-positive naive CD8 T cells. Study-wide findings and caveats: CXCR3-negative and CXCR3-positive naive cells shared comparable TRBV-TRBJ usage, but memory cells did not.

A remark on this clonotype: Its antigen is undetermined.

Germline V gives CDR1 SGHDN, CDR2 FVKESK. The length of the CDR3 is 15 residues. The authors made the TRB cDNA libraries by 5' RACE using UMI labels. TCRdb re-called the 5' RACE reads; one entry per CDR3 protein, DNA not given. The table counts over 100,000 distinct CDR3 sequences; less than 0.55% lies in the top ten. This receptor was taken from a human donor in good health. Some clones in this sample may be carry-over from other donors' samples. The chain recombines TRBV14 with TRBJ2-2; without DNA, the TCRdb call of TRBD1 cannot be checked. What was sequenced was naive CXCR3- CD8+ T cells from blood. As for subset: CD45RO-CCR7+CD27+CD95- naive CD8+ T cells lacking CXCR3 (TNR3-). CDR3 protein: CASSQDEGYTGELFF.